A single sample gave rise to the 16 T cell receptor beta chains below, sequenced in a study of beta chain features in type 1 diabetes (dated by TCRdb to the late 2010s). The library was prepared using the immunoSEQ multiplex PCR assay. The entire amount of isolated RNA was reverse transcribed using the High Capacity cDNA Reverse Transcription Kit, so the sequenced TCRB transcripts were expressed ones. TCRdb mirrors the immuneACCESS table, restricted to in-frame sequences. Some clones are absent from its copies; in checked studies, under half trace to an unresolved V gene, and the reason for the others is unknown. The sample table shows about 710,000 clones, and more than 13% are seen once. Together, the top ten hold approximately 0.043% of the sample. Study-level results and caveats: A moderate but significant shortening of TCRB CDR3 length was observed in type 1 diabetes patients in all four CD4+ subsets.

These receptors have no identified antigens. The sample was naive CD4+ T cells from blood. Taken with the paper, the label for cell subset or site translates to: true naive CD4+ T cells. These receptors were collected from a man between 18 and 35 years old with type 1 diabetes.

The chain carries TRBV30 and TRBJ2-5; D unclear. The CDR3 contains 12 residues. Trimming removed 4 bases at V and 1 base at J, with 7 bases between. Germline V gives CDR1 GTSNPN, CDR2 SVGIG (reference sequence). CDR3 sequence (DNA): TGTGCCTGGACCAACTCCCAAGAGACCCAGTACTTC. As protein: CAWTNSQETQYF.

This clone occurred a few times. The same CDR3 is also encoded by other DNA sequences in this sample. This chain connects TRBV7-2 to TRBJ2-5; 10 bases match TRBD2. The V and J ends lost 5 bases and 1 base, in that order; junction bases with no gene match: 4. This CDR3 is 15 amino acids long. Germline CDR1 SGHTA, CDR2 FQGNSA. The CDR3 sequence is CASSLRTSGQETQYF. Written as DNA, the CDR3 is TGTGCCAGCAGCCTCAGGACTAGCGGCCAAGAGACCCAGTACTTC.

Only a few counts were recorded for this clone. J is TRBJ2-2 and V is TRBV5-1, with D possibly being TRBD1 (6 bases). V was clipped by 4 bases and J by 2 bases, with 12 bases between them. Germline values: CDR1 SGHRS, CDR2 YFSETQ. This CDR3 is built from 15 residues. For the CDR3, the DNA is TGCGCCAGCAGCGTTGGACAGAAAAACACCGGGGAGCTGTTTTTT. It is translated as CASSVGQKNTGELFF.

The chain couples TRBV25-1 to TRBJ2-1, with D tentatively TRBD1 (5 bases). Looked up from germline, CDR1 is MGHDK and CDR2 is SYGVNS. The V gene lost 7 bases and the J gene lost 4 bases, with 11 bases spanning the gap. The CDR3 spans 13 residues. The CDR3 DNA is TGTGCCAGCACATTAGACAGTTACAATGAGCAGTTCTTC. Residues: CASTLDSYNEQFF.

The chain couples TRBV9 to TRBJ2-5, with 8 bases identical to TRBD2. The CDR3 sequence is 16 residues long. Trimming took 3 bases from V and 5 from J; bases not matched to a gene: 12. Germline CDR1 SGDLS, CDR2 YYNGEE. The CDR3 region has the DNA TGTGCCAGCAGCGGCGACCCGGGACTAGGAGGGGAGACCCAGTACTTC. It translates to CASSGDPGLGGETQYF.

This clone has a handful of counts. V is TRBV19 and J is TRBJ2-3; a possible D gene is TRBD1 (6 bases). The V end was cut by 10 bases, the J end by 0 bases, with 17 bases between. The germline CDR1 and CDR2 sequences are LNHDA and SQIVND (reference sequence). The CDR3 runs to 15 residues. The chain's CDR3 is CATRNRGGSTDTQYF. The CDR3 DNA is TGTGCCACCAGAAACAGAGGGGGTAGCACAGATACGCAGTATTTT.

This clone has only a few counts. The sample holds other DNA sequences that translate to the same CDR3. The chain employs TRBV18 and TRBJ2-3; D is uncertain. Trimming shortened V by 3 bases and J by 6 bases, and 4 bases separated the two germline ends. This CDR3 contains 11 residues. Germline-derived CDR1 and CDR2 are KGHSH and LQKENI. The CDR3 DNA reads TGTGCCAGCTCACCGAGGGATACGCAGTATTTT. It translates to CASSPRDTQYF.

The rearrangement uses TRBV6-4 and TRBJ2-6; the match to TRBD1 covers 10 bases. There are 17 residues in the CDR3. CDR1 and CDR2 from the germline V gene are MRHNA and SNTAGT. V lost 6 bases to trimming and J lost 1 base; unmatched junction nucleotides: 6. CDR3 coding DNA: TGTGCCAGCAGCACGACAGGGGGCGCGTCTGGGGCCAACGTCCTGACTTTC. It encodes CASSTTGGASGANVLTF.

This clone was found a few times. This chain joins TRBV30 and TRBJ1-1; no firm D call. Germline V lookup: CDR1 GTSNPN, CDR2 SVGIG (reference sequence). The V end lost 4 bases, the J end lost 3 bases, and 15 bases lay between the germline ends. This CDR3 has 14 residues. CDR3 sequence reads: CAWMRPVIDTEAFF. The CDR3, as DNA: TGTGCCTGGATGAGGCCAGTAATCGACACTGAAGCTTTCTTT.

The chain recombines TRBV29-1 with TRBJ2-4; 10 bases match TRBD1. The CDR3 loop spans 15 amino acids. Germline values: CDR1 SQVTM, CDR2 ANQGSEA. With V trimmed by 7 bases and J by 8 bases, 14 bases remained unmatched. CDR3 sequence: CSARKGQGYADIQYF. In DNA form, the CDR3 reads TGCAGCGCAAGGAAGGGACAGGGGTATGCGGACATTCAGTACTTC.

A single count supports this clone. The J gene is TRBJ1-3, the V gene TRBV9; D call uncertain. The V gene lost 3 bases and the J gene lost 2 bases, with 6 bases spanning the gap. This CDR3 contains 13 residues. Germline loops: CDR1 SGDLS, CDR2 YYNGEE. CDR3 nucleotides: TGTGCCAGCAGCGCCCCGGCTGGAAACACCATATATTTT. It yields the protein CASSAPAGNTIYF.

The chain links TRBV28 to TRBJ1-1; D remains ambiguous. The ends were cut back, 7 bases at V and 4 bases at J, with 19 bases in the middle. The V gene's germline CDR1 is MDHEN and CDR2 SYDVKM. The CDR3 runs to 15 residues. The CDR3: CASTLTDKWGTEAFF. The CDR3 DNA follows: TGTGCCAGCACCCTCACAGACAAATGGGGCACTGAAGCTTTCTTT.

V is TRBV12-2 and J is TRBJ1-5; TRBD1, as called in the table, went unchecked against the DNA. TRBV12-2 is noted as a pseudogene. The CDR3 loop spans 15 amino acids. CDR3 nucleotide sequence: TGTGCAAGTCGCTTGAAACAGGGGGCAAATCAGCCCCAGCATTTT. This gives the protein CASRLKQGANQPQHF.

The rearrangement uses TRBV7-9 and TRBJ2-7; unclear D gene. The ends were cut back, 2 bases at V and 5 bases at J, with 7 bases in the middle. The CDR3 runs 12 residues. Per germline, CDR1 SEHNR and CDR2 FQNEAQ (reference sequence). In DNA form, the CDR3 reads TGTGCCAGCAGCTTAATCGCGGACGAGCAGTACTTC. Its protein product is CASSLIADEQYF.

This clone was observed a few times. The chain carries TRBV25-1 and TRBJ2-1, with D perhaps matching TRBD2 (5 bases). This CDR3 spans 14 amino acids. Per germline, CDR1 MGHDK and CDR2 SYGVNS. Trimming stripped 4 bases from V and 9 bases from J, with 16 bases between. CDR3 bases: TGTGCCAGCAGTGGGAGGACTGTGAACCTTGAGCAGTTCTTC. As protein: CASSGRTVNLEQFF.

This CDR3 reads CAWRATRDTQYF. In DNA form, the CDR3 reads TGTGCCTGGAGGGCTACCCGTGATACGCAGTATTTT. V gene TRBV30 combines with J gene TRBJ2-3; D gene uncertain. V shed 3 bases and J shed 6 bases, with 10 bases lying between them. There are 12 residues in the CDR3. Germline CDR1 and CDR2: GTSNPN and SVGIG (reference sequence).